This T cell receptor beta chain was profiled in a study of shared clonotypes between healthy human individuals. Each of the donors was a healthy adult who was HIV-negative and had not had a recent acute infection or vaccination. Naive CD4+ cells were CD45RA-selected; the remaining cells were memory. The V segment lost 10 bases and the J segment 6 bases; nucleotides outside the gene matches: 13. CDR1 MNHNS and CDR2 SASEGT come from the germline V gene. This CDR3 contains 15 residues. Libraries were prepared by immunoSEQ multiplex PCR; TCRdb keeps only in-frame clonotypes and omits some of them. The table records about 2.5 million clones, approximately 90% of them present only once. This clone was observed a single time.

The sequence was collected from a man younger than 35 in good health. Some clones in this sample may be carry-over from other donors' samples. The sample taken for sequencing was naive CD4+ T cells from PBMCs. Subset denoted: CD45RA+ positively selected. This chain connects TRBV6-1 to TRBJ2-1; 9 bases agree with TRBD2. In DNA, the CDR3 is TGTGCCACTTCCCAGGAGGCTAGCGGGATCAATGAGCAGTTCTTC. Amino acids: CATSQEASGINEQFF.